Listed below are T cell receptor beta chains from one sample, sequenced in a study of blood T cell repertoires in COVID-19. The assay was immunoSEQ multiplex PCR, and TCRdb's table has in-frame clones only and misses some. The top ten hold more than 4.5% of the sample, which has roughly 13,000 clones, around 90% seen once. Sequencing was performed on peripheral blood. Source of these receptors: a human donor in a cohort sampled during active COVID-19. CDR3s leave out the opening cysteine and the closing phenylalanine or tryptophan. The order of the fields is J gene, V gene, CDR3 protein.

J gene: TRBJ2-5
V gene: TRBV23-1
CDR3 protein: ASSHWVGRGFQGTQY

J gene: TRBJ2-7
V gene: TRBV12-3/TRBV12-4
CDR3 protein: ASSLVQNYEQY

J gene: TRBJ2-1
V gene: TRBV6-2/TRBV6-3
CDR3 protein: ASSYSSGRAYNEQF

J gene: TRBJ2-3
V gene: TRBV18
CDR3 protein: ASRRTGTDTQY

J gene: TRBJ2-1
V gene: TRBV19
CDR3 protein: ASRGTSGRAYNEQF

J gene: TRBJ2-7
V gene: TRBV2
CDR3 protein: ASKRGGAYEQY

J gene: TRBJ2-6
V gene: TRBV4-1
CDR3 protein: ASSQDLDRGLPGANVLT

J gene: TRBJ2-7
V gene: TRBV30
CDR3 protein: AWAERGGQY

J gene: TRBJ2-2
V gene: TRBV2
CDR3 protein: ASNIAMNTGELF

J gene: TRBJ2-7
V gene: TRBV7-9
CDR3 protein: ASSLASPTGEQY

J gene: TRBJ2-2
V gene: TRBV7-9
CDR3 protein: ASSSPRVLADTGELF

J gene: TRBJ2-7
V gene: TRBV5-3
CDR3 protein: ARRSGLEQY

J gene: TRBJ1-1
V gene: TRBV12-3/TRBV12-4
CDR3 protein: ASTEQGTEAF

J gene: TRBJ2-3
V gene: TRBV29-1
CDR3 protein: SVVTTGAYTDTQY

J gene: TRBJ2-7
V gene: TRBV6-5
CDR3 protein: ASNHGTGSGEQY

J gene: TRBJ2-1
V gene: TRBV9
CDR3 protein: ASSVAGGSFNEQF

J gene: TRBJ2-2
V gene: TRBV10-2
CDR3 protein: ASRGAKDRGTGELF

J gene: TRBJ2-3
V gene: TRBV5-1
CDR3 protein: ASRNRVAGALGDTQY

J gene: TRBJ2-1
V gene: TRBV3-1/TRBV3-2
CDR3 protein: ASRSNVLGTGHYNEQF

J gene: TRBJ1-2
V gene: TRBV5-1
CDR3 protein: ASSLAGGPYGYT

J gene: TRBJ2-2
V gene: TRBV10-2
CDR3 protein: ASRGSGKDTGELF

J gene: TRBJ1-3
V gene: TRBV3-1/TRBV3-2
CDR3 protein: ASSHPPSSGLANTIY

J gene: TRBJ1-6
V gene: TRBV30
CDR3 protein: AWSGYRNSPLH

J gene: TRBJ1-4
V gene: TRBV15
CDR3 protein: ATSRTVSDNEKLF

J gene: TRBJ2-5
V gene: TRBV2
CDR3 protein: ASSQNRGRQTQY

J gene: TRBJ2-7
V gene: TRBV5-1
CDR3 protein: ASAKERNYEQY

J gene: TRBJ1-2
V gene: TRBV9
CDR3 protein: ASSARPGTGEGYT